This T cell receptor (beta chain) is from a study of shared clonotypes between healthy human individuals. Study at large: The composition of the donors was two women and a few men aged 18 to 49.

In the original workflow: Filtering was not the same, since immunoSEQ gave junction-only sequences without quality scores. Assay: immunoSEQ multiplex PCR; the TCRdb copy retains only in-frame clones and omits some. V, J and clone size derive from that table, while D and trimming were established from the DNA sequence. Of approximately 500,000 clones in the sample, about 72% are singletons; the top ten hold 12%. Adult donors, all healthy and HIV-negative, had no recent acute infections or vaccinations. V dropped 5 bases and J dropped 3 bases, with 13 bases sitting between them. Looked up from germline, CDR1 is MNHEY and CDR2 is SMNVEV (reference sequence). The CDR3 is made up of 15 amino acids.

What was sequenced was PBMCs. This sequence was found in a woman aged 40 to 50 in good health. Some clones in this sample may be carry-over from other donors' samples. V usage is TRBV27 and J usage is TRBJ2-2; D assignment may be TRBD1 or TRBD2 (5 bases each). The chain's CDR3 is CASSPHGGYTGELFF. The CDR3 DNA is TGTGCCAGCAGTCCTCATGGGGGTTACACCGGGGAGCTGTTTTTT.